This TCR beta chain originates from a study of cytomegalovirus exposure and HLA in healthy donors. As regards this clone: What it binds is unknown.

V was pared by 1 base and J by 3 bases, with 8 bases of the junction left unmatched. The germline CDR1 and CDR2 sequences are PRHDT and FYEKMQ (reference sequence). The CDR3 length is 16 residues. The PCR employed 60 Vbeta primers together with 13 Jbeta primers. TCRdb's copy holds only in-frame clones and misses some; the assay was immunoSEQ multiplex PCR. Seen here are approximately 100,000 clones, roughly 70% observed once, and the top ten hold around 2.8%. Study results and caveats: The study flagged some 170 TCR beta chains as cytomegalovirus-associated.

The sequencing sample was made of PBMCs. The TCR was taken from a male donor in good health and CMV-seropositive. The chain employs TRBV13 and TRBJ2-7, with 8 positions matching TRBD2. The chain's CDR3 is CASSLAGGPVHYEQYF. CDR3 DNA: TGTGCCAGCAGCTTAGCGGGAGGGCCAGTTCACTACGAGCAGTACTTC.